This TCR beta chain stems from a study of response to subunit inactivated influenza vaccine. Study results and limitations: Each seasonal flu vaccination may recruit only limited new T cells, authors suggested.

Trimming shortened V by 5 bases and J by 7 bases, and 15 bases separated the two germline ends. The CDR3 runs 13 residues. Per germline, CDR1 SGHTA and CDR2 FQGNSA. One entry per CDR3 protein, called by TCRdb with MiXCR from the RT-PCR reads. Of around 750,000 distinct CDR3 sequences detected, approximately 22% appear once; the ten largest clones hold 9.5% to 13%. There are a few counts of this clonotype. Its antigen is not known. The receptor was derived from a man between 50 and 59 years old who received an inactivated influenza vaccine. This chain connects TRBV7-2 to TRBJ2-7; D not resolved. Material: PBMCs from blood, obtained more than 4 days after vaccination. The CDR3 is CASSPVVAREQYF. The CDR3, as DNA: TGTGCCAGCAGCCCCGTGGTGGCTCGAGAGCAGTACTTC.